This T cell receptor (beta chain) was recovered during a study of siplizumab effects on memory and regulatory T cells. Per sample, roughly 94,000 TCR templates underwent assay. The method was immunoSEQ multiplex PCR; TCRdb's version includes in-frame clones alone and lacks a portion of them. The sample holds roughly 120,000 clones, roughly 94% seen once. Study-wide findings and caveats: The Treg-derived share of mappable alloreactive CD4+ clones averaged approximately 71% with siplizumab and approximately 27% in controls. Naive T cells appeared more diverse than memory cells and seemed to be major alloresponse contributors. The study found that siplizumab significantly reduced alloreactive sequences traceable to unstimulated CD4+ memory cells.

The germline V gene encodes CDR1 MNHEY and CDR2 SVGAGI. The V gene lost 2 bases and the J gene lost 6 bases, with 13 bases spanning the gap. This CDR3 has 14 amino acids. About this clone itself: Its specificity is not known.

This chain joins TRBV6-5 and TRBJ1-1; D gene ambiguous. Input material: non-Treg CD4+ T cells sorted from blood. This receptor was taken from a human donor in good health. CDR3 sequence: CASSYVHYSPEAFF. The CDR3 nucleotides are TGTGCCAGCAGTTACGTTCACTATTCACCTGAAGCTTTCTTT.